This T cell receptor beta chain was profiled in a study of T cell responses to AZD1222 COVID-19 vaccine. V lost 8 bases and J lost 5, with 12 bases in between. Germline-derived CDR1 and CDR2 are MDHEN and SYDVKM. This CDR3 contains 12 residues. This table comes from immunoSEQ multiplex PCR, and its TCRdb copy is limited to in-frame clones, with some not included. The sample yields 85,000 to 130,000 clones, 86% seen once. The sequenced sample was peripheral blood, obtained 28 days after the second dose of the MenACWY control vaccine. V is TRBV28 and J is TRBJ1-2, with D uncertain. The sequence was obtained from an adult who received the MenACWY meningococcal vaccine as a control. The CDR3 nucleotides are TGTGCCAGCGACAAGGTTGGGTATGGCTACACCTTC. This codes for CASDKVGYGYTF.